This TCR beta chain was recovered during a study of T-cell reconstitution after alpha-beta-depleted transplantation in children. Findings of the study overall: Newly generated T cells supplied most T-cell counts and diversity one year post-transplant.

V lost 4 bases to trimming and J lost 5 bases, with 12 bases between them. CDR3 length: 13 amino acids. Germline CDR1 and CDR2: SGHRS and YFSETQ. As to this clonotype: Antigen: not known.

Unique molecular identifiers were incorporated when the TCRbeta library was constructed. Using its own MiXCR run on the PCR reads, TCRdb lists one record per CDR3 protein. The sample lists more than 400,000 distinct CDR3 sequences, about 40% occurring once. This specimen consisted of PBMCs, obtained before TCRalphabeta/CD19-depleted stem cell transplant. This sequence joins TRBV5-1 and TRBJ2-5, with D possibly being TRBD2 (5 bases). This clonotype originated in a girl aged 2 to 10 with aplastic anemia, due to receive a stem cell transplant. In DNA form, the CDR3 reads TGCGCCAGCAGCCCCTCTAGCCATGAGACCCAGTACTTC. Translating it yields CASSPSSHETQYF.